These 32 T cell receptor beta chains were sequenced from one sample in a study of blood T cells in healthy people across ages. PCR was performed a second time for roughly 7 to 12 cycles using a sample-barcoded 5' primer and a J-beta primer mix. One entry per CDR3 protein results from TCRdb running MiXCR on the 5' RACE reads. The top ten clones hold roughly 3.8% of a sample with 750,000 to 850,000 distinct CDR3 sequences, just under 25% of them seen once. The same sample was also used in a study of T cells of mothers and their children.

Sequenced material: blood. The receptors shown here come from a boy aged 5-17 years in good health.

The J gene is TRBJ2-4, the V gene TRBV7-2; 13 bases are shared with TRBD2. V lost 5 bases, J lost 6 bases, and 7 bases stayed unmatched. This CDR3 is built from 16 residues. Germline V CDR1 and CDR2: SGHTA, FQGNSA. CDR3 protein: CASSPQGTSGVNIQYF. Here the CDR3 DNA reads TGTGCCAGCAGCCCACAAGGGACTAGCGGGGTAAACATTCAGTACTTC.

V usage is TRBV14 and J usage is TRBJ2-4, with 9 bases matching TRBD1. Trimming at V came to 1 base and at J to 1 base, leaving 5 bases not matched to a gene. Germline V gene lookup returns CDR1 SGHDN and CDR2 FVKESK. The CDR3 is 17 residues long. The CDR3 protein is CASSQVGQGKAKNIQYF. The CDR3 bases are TGTGCCAGCAGCCAAGTCGGACAGGGGAAGGCCAAAAACATTCAGTACTTC.

V is TRBV13 and J is TRBJ1-6; D might be TRBD1 (6 bases). V lost 1 base and J lost 6, with 22 bases in between. CDR3 length: 19 amino acids. The germline CDR1 and CDR2 sequences are PRHDT and FYEKMQ (reference sequence). The CDR3 reads CASSLDPDQRGIPNSPLHF. For the CDR3, the DNA is TGTGCCAGCAGCTTAGACCCGGACCAAAGGGGGATCCCTAATTCACCCCTCCACTTT.

With respect to this clonotype: A clone one base away is much larger, so this may be a read error. The chain links TRBV6-2 or TRBV6-3 to TRBJ2-5; 9 nucleotides line up with TRBD2. The J call may not be correct, given that the DNA end is closer to TRBJ2-1. The CDR3 consists of 15 residues. The germline CDR1 and CDR2 sequences are MNHEY and SVGEGT. CDR3 coding DNA: TGTGCCAGCAGCCCTACTAGCGGGTGGTACAATGAGCAGTTCTTC. Translated, it gives CASSPTSGWYNEQFF.

The V call is TRBV7-2, the J call TRBJ2-5; D is unresolved. V lost 3 bases and J 9 bases, leaving 8 bases between the germline ends. CDR3 length equals 11 residues. Germline V gives CDR1 SGHTA, CDR2 FQGNSA. Here the CDR3 reads CASSLPQSQYF. In nucleotides, the CDR3 is TGTGCCAGCAGCTTGCCTCAATCCCAGTACTTC.

V usage is TRBV27 and J usage is TRBJ2-5, with 11 positions matching TRBD2. Looked up from germline, CDR1 is MNHEY and CDR2 is SMNVEV (reference sequence). The CDR3 runs to 15 residues. J lost 3 bases, V lost 6 bases, and 6 bases had no gene match. Here the CDR3 DNA reads TGTGCCAGCAGGGCAATGACTAGCGGGAAAGAGACCCAGTACTTC. Translation gives CASRAMTSGKETQYF.

This clonotype was found many times. The J gene is TRBJ2-1, the V gene TRBV7-9; 7 bases match TRBD2. This CDR3 is 15 amino acids long. J lost 0 bases, V lost 2 bases, and 1 base had no gene match. The V gene's germline CDR1 is SEHNR and CDR2 FQNEAQ (reference sequence). The CDR3 protein is CASSLRLASYNEQFF. CDR3 nucleotides: TGTGCCAGCAGCTTAAGACTAGCCTCCTACAATGAGCAGTTCTTC.

This clonotype was observed a handful of times. This rearrangement joins TRBV7-2 to TRBJ2-1; D is uncertain. CDR3 length: 15 amino acids. From germline, CDR1 is SGHTA and CDR2 FQGNSA. The V end lost 2 bases, the J end lost 7 bases, and 15 bases lay between the germline ends. CDR3 in DNA: TGTGCCAGCAGCTTATTAATCGGAGTGGGGAATGAGCAGTTCTTC. It yields the protein CASSLLIGVGNEQFF.

The V call is TRBV7-2, the J call TRBJ1-4; D unresolved. Trimming removed 8 bases at V and 8 bases at J, with 15 bases between. Looked up from germline, CDR1 is SGHTA and CDR2 is FQGNSA. This CDR3 has 13 amino acids. Written as DNA, the CDR3 is TGTGCCAGCCGATCGGGCGGACGGGAAAAACTGTTTTTT. Protein: CASRSGGREKLFF.

Of note for this clonotype: At one of its ends the junction is not consistent with the germline gene, which may arise from a read error. The rearrangement links TRBV29-1 to TRBJ2-5; 8 nucleotides align to TRBD2. Germline V gene data show CDR1 as SQVTM and CDR2 as ANQGSEA. The CDR3 has 16 amino acids. Here the CDR3 DNA reads TGCGGCGTGCCGACTATACGGGAGGGCCCGGGGGAGACTCAGTACTTC. Encoded protein: CGVPTIREGPGETQYF. Variable domain in full (rest from reference TRBV29-1 and TRBJ2-5): SAVISQKPSRDICQRGTSLTIQCQVDSQVTMMFWYRQQPGQSLTLIATANQGSEATYESGFVIDKFPISRPNLTFSTLTVSNMSPEDSSIYLCGVPTIREGPGETQYFGPGTRLLVL.

This clonotype was counted only a few times. The chain recombines TRBV29-1 with TRBJ2-3; TRBD2 aligns across 7 bases. The CDR3 is 17 amino acids. J was trimmed by 0 bases and V by 6 bases; bases with no gene match: 15. Germline loops: CDR1 SQVTM, CDR2 ANQGSEA. DNA for the CDR3: TGCAGCGTCGGAATCGGAGGACTAGGGTTAAGCACAGATACGCAGTATTTT. As protein: CSVGIGGLGLSTDTQYF.

This clonotype was observed many times. At one boundary the junction diverges from the germline segment, which might be a read error. The chain employs TRBV5-1 and TRBJ2-1; no definite D call. Germline assignment: CDR1 SGHRS and CDR2 YFSETQ. The CDR3 is 15 amino acids. The CDR3 protein is CASSLGRSSYNEQFF. CDR3 DNA: TGTGCCAGCAGCCTCGGACGGAGCTCCTACAATGAGCAGTTCTTC.

In this sample, this clonotype turned up a few times. The CDR3 here is CASSSQGSSYEQYF. DNA of the CDR3: TGTGCCAGCAGCTCACAGGGAAGCTCCTACGAGCAGTACTTC. The gene calls are TRBV7-2 and TRBJ2-7; D perhaps matches TRBD1 (6 bases). The germline gives CDR1 SGHTA, CDR2 FQGNSA. V was clipped by 4 bases and J by 0 bases, with 10 bases between them. CDR3 size: 14 residues.

This chain links TRBV10-3 with TRBJ2-5; no clear D gene. CDR3 length: 13 amino acids. V lost 3 bases and J lost 4, with 9 bases in between. Germline V gene sequence: CDR1 ENHRY, CDR2 SYGVKD. CDR3 residues: CAISERLTETQYF. In DNA, the CDR3 is TGTGCCATCAGTGAAAGACTCACAGAGACCCAGTACTTC.

This clonotype was counted only a few times. CDR3 amino acids: CASSTDGAGGKYNEQFF. DNA of the CDR3: TGTGCCAGCAGCACCGACGGGGCGGGAGGGAAATACAATGAGCAGTTCTTC. V gene TRBV7-2 combines with J gene TRBJ2-1; 9 bases are a match to TRBD2. Looked up from germline, CDR1 is SGHTA and CDR2 is FQGNSA. The trim removed 5 bases at V and 4 bases at J, leaving 12 bases unmatched. There are 17 residues in the CDR3.

The chain combines TRBV12-3 or TRBV12-4 with TRBJ2-5; 8 positions match TRBD1. The tail of the sequence fits TRBJ2-1 better, so the J call may be wrong. The CDR3 runs 15 residues. In nucleotides, the CDR3 is TGTGCCAGCAGTCGGGACAGGCCCGACTACAATGAGCAGTTCTTC. Protein sequence: CASSRDRPDYNEQFF.

The chain couples TRBV6-5 to TRBJ1-2, with TRBD1 identical over 7 bases. V lost 7 bases to trimming and J lost 5 bases; unmatched junction nucleotides: 4. This CDR3 contains 12 residues. Per germline, CDR1 MNHEY and CDR2 SVGAGI. The CDR3 here is CASTLTGYGYTF. CDR3 nucleotide sequence: TGTGCCAGCACCTTGACAGGGTATGGCTACACCTTC.

This sequence joins TRBV7-2 and TRBJ2-7, with D possibly matching TRBD2 (5 bases). There are 16 residues in the CDR3. Germline values: CDR1 SGHTA, CDR2 FQGNSA. Trimming removed 3 bases from V and 2 bases from J, with 17 bases in between. The CDR3 DNA reads as TGTGCCAGCAGCTTCGAACTAGTTACCCGTCCCTACGAGCAGTACTTC. Translation: CASSFELVTRPYEQYF.

The J gene is TRBJ2-7, the V gene TRBV4-3; D might be TRBD1 (6 bases). Germline V lookup: CDR1 LGHNA, CDR2 YSLEER. The germline V and J ends were trimmed by 4 bases and 0 bases, with 13 bases remaining between them. The CDR3 has 15 residues. CDR3 sequence: CASSRGTLTSYEQYF. The CDR3 nucleotides read TGCGCCAGCAGCCGTGGGACACTTACCTCCTACGAGCAGTACTTC.

This clonotype showed up just a few times. This chain uses TRBV7-2 with TRBJ2-3, with 11 positions matching TRBD2. V was clipped by 5 bases and J by 0 bases; unmatched bases: 10. Germline V CDR1 and CDR2: SGHTA, FQGNSA. CDR3 length: 18 residues. The CDR3 region is CASSPRGLAGGSTDTQYF. CDR3 in DNA: TGTGCCAGCAGCCCCCGGGGCTTAGCGGGAGGGAGCACAGATACGCAGTATTTT.

In its sample, this clonotype was seen many times. The CDR3: CSVAGTAATNEKLFF. The CDR3, as DNA: TGCAGCGTTGCCGGGACAGCGGCAACTAATGAAAAACTGTTTTTT. V usage is TRBV29-1 and J usage is TRBJ1-4, with 7 positions matching TRBD1. CDR1 is SQVTM, CDR2 ANQGSEA, per germline. The CDR3 runs 15 residues. Trimming at V came to 4 bases and at J to 0 bases, leaving 5 bases not matched to a gene. Full variable domain (rest looked up from reference TRBV29-1 and TRBJ1-4): SAVISQKPSRDICQRGTSLTIQCQVDSQVTMMFWYRQQPGQSLTLIATANQGSEATYESGFVIDKFPISRPNLTFSTLTVSNMSPEDSSIYLCSVAGTAATNEKLFFGSGTQLSVL.

This clonotype was counted only a few times. This chain links TRBV2 with TRBJ2-5; D possibly matches TRBD1 or TRBD2 (5 bases each). V lost 9 bases and J lost 5, with 19 bases in between. Per germline, CDR1 SNHLY and CDR2 FYNNEI. This CDR3 comprises 14 residues. This CDR3 reads CASTYPGQEETQYF. The CDR3 nucleotides read TGTGCCAGTACCTATCCGGGGCAGGAGGAGACCCAGTACTTC.

The chain links TRBV5-1 to TRBJ2-7; unclear D gene. The CDR3 is 13 residues long. Germline CDR1 and CDR2: SGHRS and YFSETQ. V shed 4 bases and J shed 1 base, with 9 bases lying between them. Here the CDR3 reads CASSHDISYEQYF. For the CDR3, the DNA is TGCGCCAGCAGCCATGACATATCCTACGAGCAGTACTTC.

The chain uses TRBV7-9 and TRBJ2-1; D call uncertain. V lost 0 bases, J lost 7 bases, and 13 bases lay in between. The germline CDR1 and CDR2 sequences are SEHNR and FQNEAQ (reference sequence). The CDR3 covers 15 residues. CDR3 in DNA: TGTGCCAGCAGCTTAGCGGAACGTCCGCGGAATGAGCAGTTCTTC. This encodes CASSLAERPRNEQFF. The variable domain in full, completed from reference TRBV7-9 and TRBJ2-1, reads DTGVSQNPRHKITKRGQNVTFRCDPISEHNRLYWYRQTLGQGPEFLTYFQNEAQLEKSRLLSDRFSAERPKGSFSTLEIQRTEQGDSAMYLCASSLAERPRNEQFFGPGTRLTVL.

This clonotype was counted between two and nine times. The rearrangement uses TRBV24-1 and TRBJ2-5; 13 nucleotides agree with TRBD2. CDR1 KGHDR and CDR2 SFDVKD come from the germline V gene. The CDR3 totals 18 residues. The trim removed 3 bases at V and 2 bases at J, leaving 8 bases unmatched. CDR3 DNA: TGTGCCACCAGTGATCGGGGTGGGACTAGCGGGGCTCAAGAGACCCAGTACTTC. It specifies CATSDRGGTSGAQETQYF.

This clonotype was found a few times. The chain joins TRBV20-1 to TRBJ2-5; 9 nucleotides agree with TRBD2. The CDR3 has 13 amino acids. V was pared by 5 bases and J by 1 base, with 2 bases of the junction left unmatched. Germline CDR1 DFQATT, CDR2 SNEGSKA (reference sequence). The CDR3 DNA reads as TGCAGTGCTGGACTAGCGATCCAAGAGACCCAGTACTTC. This translates into CSAGLAIQETQYF.

The CDR3 sequence is CASTYPGQGYEQYF. CDR3 coding DNA: TGTGCCAGCACCTACCCGGGACAGGGCTACGAGCAGTACTTC. The chain recombines TRBV6-2 or TRBV6-3 with TRBJ2-7; TRBD1 agrees at 9 bases. This CDR3 has 14 amino acids. Germline values: CDR1 MNHEY, CDR2 SVGEGT. Trimming took 7 bases from V and 3 from J; bases not matched to a gene: 7.

J is TRBJ2-5 and V is TRBV10-3; maybe TRBD1 (6 bases). Gene TRBJ2-7 matches the end of the DNA better, so the J call may be wrong. The CDR3 is made up of 13 amino acids. In germline, CDR1 is ENHRY, CDR2 SYGVKD. The DNA of the CDR3 is TGTGCCATCAGGCAGGGGCCAGCCTACGAGCAGTACTTC. It specifies CAIRQGPAYEQYF.

The rearrangement links TRBV7-2 to TRBJ2-5; 8 bases fit TRBD2. The V segment lost 3 bases and the J segment 4 bases; nucleotides outside the gene matches: 7. The CDR3 spans 15 residues. Germline CDR1 SGHTA, CDR2 FQGNSA. In DNA, the CDR3 is TGTGCCAGCAGCTTCCTAGGCCTAGCGGGAGAGACCCAGTACTTC. Encoded protein: CASSFLGLAGETQYF.

The J gene is TRBJ2-5, the V gene TRBV3-1; 10 nucleotides line up with TRBD2. The J call may be faulty, since TRBJ2-1 better matches the DNA end. This CDR3 is built from 17 residues. Germline V gives CDR1 LGHDT, CDR2 YNNKEL (reference sequence). The CDR3 DNA sequence: TGTGCCAGCAGCCAAGTTCGGCCAGCGGGAGGGCTGCATGAGCAGTTCTTC. Its translation: CASSQVRPAGGLHEQFF.

V usage is TRBV29-1 and J usage is TRBJ2-5, with TRBD1 matching over 8 bases. This CDR3 is 13 amino acids long. Germline V lookup: CDR1 SQVTM, CDR2 ANQGSEA. After removal of 6 bases from V and 2 bases from J, the junction contained 5 bases not matched to a gene. CDR3 DNA: TGCAGCGTGGGAAGGGACAGGCAAGAGACCCAGTACTTC. Its protein product is CSVGRDRQETQYF.

In this sample, this clonotype turned up a few times. The gene calls are TRBV5-1 and TRBJ2-2; D gene uncertain. Germline lookup yields CDR1 SGHRS and CDR2 YFSETQ. The CDR3 runs to 16 residues. The V end lost 2 bases, the J end lost 6 bases, and 17 bases lay between the germline ends. Here the CDR3 DNA reads TGCGCCAGCAGCTTCGGGCTAGTGGCCAGCTCCGGGGAGCTGTTTTTT. Encoded protein: CASSFGLVASSGELFF.